This T cell receptor (beta chain) was found in a study of T cell responses to AZD1222 COVID-19 vaccine. Overall study findings and caveats: Epitopes outside B.1.351 and B.1.1.7 mutated regions reportedly drew nearly half of spike TCRs. Clonal diversity may have been underestimated in mostly white British donors.

Repertoires were generated with immunoSEQ multiplex PCR, while TCRdb's copy carries only in-frame clones and drops some. Of over 100,000 clones in the sample, roughly 89% were seen once. The V end was cut by 3 bases, the J end by 9 bases, with 20 bases between. The germline gives CDR1 MGHRA, CDR2 YSYEKL. The CDR3 loop spans 15 amino acids. Worth noting for this clone: Its specificity is not known.

This TCR was recovered from an adult in good health. This sequence joins TRBV4-1 and TRBJ1-2; weak D call: TRBD1 (6 bases). The input for sequencing was peripheral blood, taken on day 0 of AZD1222 vaccination. The CDR3 DNA reads as TGCGCCAGCAGCCATCCCAGACAGGTGGCCTGGAGCTACACCTTC. It is translated as CASSHPRQVAWSYTF.